A selection of T cell receptor beta chains follows, all from one sample in a study of molecular identifiers for immune sequencing clone quantification. TCRdb analysed the PCR reads with MiXCR anew, one entry per CDR3 protein. The sample holds approximately 90,000 distinct CDR3 sequences; 21% are singletons and the top ten take 1% to 1.2%. The material sequenced was naive CD8+ T cells from blood, with Jurkat cell RNA spiked in. Receptor source: a human donor in good health. Some libraries in this study had Jurkat cell RNA spiked in. Both conserved end residues are part of each CDR3. D genes are given only for firm matches. Not every row has a clone size; where given, it reads once, few, many or a size class.

TRBV5-6	TRBJ2-7	many	.	CASSLGPQGGYEQYF	TGTGCCAGCAGCTTGGGACCCCAAGGCGGCTACGAGCAGTACTTC
TRBV14	TRBJ2-7	many	.	CASSQEITGNPTPEQYF	TGTGCCAGCAGCCAAGAAATAACTGGGAACCCAACTCCCGAGCAGTACTTC
TRBV30	TRBJ2-7	many	.	CAWSVGPTQAYEQYF	TGTGCCTGGAGTGTGGGGCCAACTCAGGCCTACGAGCAGTACTTC
TRBV3-1	TRBJ1-3	.	.	CASSQDLTVENTIYF	TGTGCCAGCAGCCAAGATTTGACGGTGGAAAACACCATATATTTT
TRBV28	TRBJ1-2	many	.	CASVTPRGAGYTF	TGTGCCAGCGTTACGCCGCGCGGAGCCGGCTACACCTTC
TRBV4-1	TRBJ2-3	.	.	CASSQELGSDTQYF	TGCGCCAGCAGCCAAGAATTGGGGTCAGATACGCAGTATTTT
TRBV2	TRBJ1-5	many	.	CASSPNGGEPQHF	TGTGCCAGCAGTCCGAACGGTGGTGAGCCCCAGCATTTT
TRBV24-1	TRBJ2-7	.	.	CATSDLPLSRLGGLYEQYF	TGTGCCACCAGTGATTTACCCCTCTCCCGACTGGGAGGCCTTTACGAGCAGTACTTC
TRBV12-5	TRBJ2-3	.	.	CASGFSDTQYF	TGTGCTAGTGGTTTTTCAGATACGCAGTATTTT
TRBV13	TRBJ2-7	.	TRBD2	CASGVGLAGGYEQYF	TGTGCCAGCGGCGTGGGACTAGCGGGGGGTTACGAGCAGTACTTC
TRBV7-9	TRBJ2-5	many	.	CASSSPQETQYF	TGTGCCAGCAGCTCCCCGCAAGAGACCCAGTACTTC
TRBV29-1	TRBJ2-7	many	TRBD2	CSVESPGGLYEQYF	TGCAGCGTTGAATCCCCGGGGGGACTGTACGAGCAGTACTTC
TRBV20-1	TRBJ1-4	many	.	CSASREEKLFF	TGCAGTGCTAGTAGGGAGGAAAAACTGTTTTTT
TRBV12-3/TRBV12-4	TRBJ2-5	few	.	CASSPSSGYGTQYF	TGTGCCAGCAGTCCCTCCTCTGGGTATGGGACCCAGTACTTC
TRBV5-1	TRBJ2-1	many	TRBD2	CASSPFGTSDNEQFF	TGCGCCAGCAGCCCCTTCGGGACTAGCGACAATGAGCAGTTCTTC
TRBV12-3/TRBV12-4	TRBJ2-3	many	TRBD2	CASRPKLAGRGLDTQYF	TGTGCCAGCAGGCCAAAACTAGCGGGCCGGGGGTTGGATACGCAGTATTTT
TRBV12-3/TRBV12-4	TRBJ2-3	many	.	CASRSSAGTDTQYF	TGTGCCAGCAGGAGCTCTGCTGGCACAGATACGCAGTATTTT
TRBV30	TRBJ1-1	.	TRBD1	CAWSGGQAPNTEAFF	TGTGCCTGGAGTGGCGGACAGGCCCCAAACACTGAAGCTTTCTTT
TRBV19	TRBJ2-1	few	TRBD1	CASTPGQYNEQFF	TGTGCCAGTACTCCGGGACAGTACAATGAGCAGTTCTTC
TRBV30	TRBJ2-2	many	.	CAWSSFRRGTGELFF	TGTGCCTGGAGTAGCTTCAGAAGGGGCACCGGGGAGCTGTTTTTT
TRBV7-9	TRBJ1-1	.	.	CASRPPAGREMNTEAFF	TGTGCCAGCAGACCTCCGGCGGGCAGGGAGATGAACACTGAAGCTTTCTTT
TRBV28	TRBJ2-7	many	.	CASSLRGLLSYEQYF	TGTGCCAGCAGTTTAAGGGGACTCCTCTCCTACGAGCAGTACTTC
TRBV3-1	TRBJ1-1	many	.	CASSRVGGRGTEAFF	TGTGCCAGCAGCCGGGTGGGGGGCCGGGGCACTGAAGCTTTCTTT
TRBV6-5	TRBJ1-4	many	.	CASSYYSGYEKLFF	TGTGCCAGCAGTTACTACTCGGGTTATGAAAAACTGTTTTTT
TRBV6-2/TRBV6-3	TRBJ1-5	many	.	CASSYGSLGNQPQHF	TGTGCCAGCAGTTACGGGTCTCTGGGCAATCAGCCCCAGCATTTT
TRBV7-9	TRBJ2-2	many	.	CASSLVGLVDPWELFF	TGTGCCAGCAGCTTAGTCGGTTTAGTGGACCCCTGGGAGCTGTTTTTT